A single sample gave rise to the 10 T cell receptor beta chains below, sequenced in a study of T cell repertoires in cytomegalovirus infection (dated by TCRdb to about 2019). Their recognized antigens are unknown. The treatment or condition label corresponds to: in vitro stimulation with specific CMV peptide epitopes to enrich CMV-specific T cells. TCRdb names Illumina HiSeq 1500 as the instrument used. TCRdb applied fastp at Q25 and MiXCR to the public reads, then kept only in-frame beta chains. Here each entry gathers all rows of one CDR3 protein and keeps the most common genes and DNA. Present in this sample are some 920,000 distinct CDR3 sequences, approximately 33% of which were seen just once. Over 10% of the sample is in the top ten clones. The sample was cultured CD8+ T cells from PBMCs, taken from culture after CMV antigen stimulation. The receptor source for this set is a human donor in good health (CMV status not recorded). Some clones in this sample may be carry-over from other donors' samples.

J is TRBJ2-1 and V is TRBV6-6; TRBD1 agrees at 9 bases. The germline CDR1 and CDR2 sequences are MNHNY and SVGAGI (reference sequence). CDR3 length: 15 residues. V lost 2 bases and J lost 7; bases outside the gene matches: 6. The CDR3 DNA is TGTGCCAGCAGTTACGTGGGACAGGGCCCGAATGAGCAGTTCTTC. Translating gives CASSYVGQGPNEQFF.

Many counts were recorded for this clonotype. This rearrangement joins TRBV7-2 to TRBJ1-1; D is undetermined. The V and J ends lost 5 bases and 10 bases respectively, with 17 bases between them. The CDR3 runs to 13 residues. Germline CDR1 reads SGHTA; CDR2 reads FQGNSA. Here the CDR3 reads CASSPGRFYAAFF. For the CDR3, the DNA is TGTGCCAGCAGCCCGGGCCGATTCTACGCAGCTTTCTTT. Together with reference TRBV7-2 and TRBJ1-1, the CDR3 gives the full variable domain: GAGVSQSPSNKVTEKGKDVELRCDPISGHTALYWYRQSLGQGLEFLIYFQGNSAPDKSGLPSDRFSAERTGGSVSTLTIQRTQQEDSAVYLCASSPGRFYAAFFGQGTRLTVV.

The sample holds a few counts of this clonotype. The V gene is TRBV27, the J gene TRBJ2-1; 9 nucleotides agree with TRBD1. The germline gives CDR1 MNHEY, CDR2 SMNVEV (reference sequence). With V trimmed by 9 bases and J by 8 bases, 8 bases remained unmatched. The CDR3 runs to 13 residues. DNA for the CDR3: TGTGCCAGTACGGGACAGGGTATTCATGAGCAGTTCTTC. This encodes CASTGQGIHEQFF.

The chain has TRBV5-1 and TRBJ2-3; D remains unclear. Per germline, CDR1 SGHRS and CDR2 YFSETQ. The CDR3 spans 14 residues. Trimming removed 0 bases from V and 4 bases from J, with 9 bases in between. This CDR3 reads CASSLEKRADTQYF. The CDR3 nucleotides are TGCGCCAGCAGCTTGGAGAAGCGCGCAGATACGCAGTATTTT. Combining the CDR3 with reference TRBV5-1 and TRBJ2-3 gives the whole variable domain KAGVTQTPRYLIKTRGQQVTLSCSPISGHRSVSWYQQTPGQGLQFLFEYFSETQRNKGNFPGRFSGRQFSNSRSEMNVSTLELGDSALYLCASSLEKRADTQYFGPGTRLTVL.

The CDR3 region is CASSSRPPASGWTPHLQETQYF. As DNA, the CDR3 is TGTGCCAGCAGCTCTAGGCCCCCGGCTAGCGGGTGGACTCCTCACTTACAAGAGACCCAGTACTTC. This chain links TRBV7-9 with TRBJ2-5; 8 positions agree with TRBD2. The CDR3 covers 22 residues. Germline values: CDR1 SEHNR, CDR2 FQNEAQ (reference sequence). The J segment lost 2 bases and the V segment lost 4 bases, leaving 27 bases of the junction unmatched. The variable domain in full, with the rest retrieved from reference TRBV7-9 and TRBJ2-5, is DTGVSQNPRHKITKRGQNVTFRCDPISEHNRLYWYRQTLGQGPEFLTYFQNEAQLEKSRLLSDRFSAERPKGSFSTLEIQRTEQGDSAMYLCASSSRPPASGWTPHLQETQYFGPGTRLLVL.

As to this clonotype: Because the CDR3 is missing its conserved closing phenylalanine or tryptophan, this is likely a read error. J is TRBJ1-5 and V is TRBV6-6; 9 bases map to TRBD1. The CDR3 is 15 residues long. In germline, CDR1 is MNHNY, CDR2 SVGAGI (reference sequence). V was clipped by 6 bases and J by 3 bases; unmatched bases: 6. CDR3: CASSKDRGPNQPQHI. Written as DNA, the CDR3 is TGTGCCAGCAGCAAGGACAGGGGTCCCAATCAGCCCCAGCATATT.

The chain joins TRBV7-9 to TRBJ1-2; 7 bases agree with TRBD1. The CDR3 covers 15 residues. Germline CDR1 and CDR2: SEHNR and FQNEAQ (reference sequence). Unmatched junction bases numbered 13, after V lost 8 bases and J lost 4 bases. The CDR3 spells CASHRQGDWSYGYTF. The CDR3 DNA reads as TGTGCCAGCCACAGACAGGGAGATTGGAGCTATGGCTACACCTTC.

The chain recombines TRBV12-3 or TRBV12-4 with TRBJ2-3, with TRBD2 identical over 8 bases. This CDR3 spans 19 amino acids. The V gene end was trimmed by 3 bases and the J gene end by 4 bases; junction bases not matched to a gene: 18. Written as DNA, the CDR3 is TGTGCCAGCAGTTTTGATGGTAGCGGGGACGGAGGTTGGGCAGATACGCAGTATTTT. The encoded protein is CASSFDGSGDGGWADTQYF.

In its sample, this clonotype was seen a few times. The chain uses TRBV7-9 and TRBJ2-3; no reliable D call. The CDR3 extends over 14 amino acids. Trimming left V 8 bases short and J 0 bases short, with 12 bases between. CDR1 and CDR2 from the germline V gene are SEHNR and FQNEAQ (reference sequence). In nucleotides, the CDR3 is TGTGCCAGCGCAAATAGAGCTAGCACAGATACGCAGTATTTT. Its translation: CASANRASTDTQYF.

This clonotype occurred a few times. The CDR3 spells CASSLTYTQYF. CDR3 nucleotides: TGTGCCAGCAGTTTGACTTATACGCAGTATTTT. V is TRBV28 and J is TRBJ2-3; no definite D call. Germline assignment: CDR1 MDHEN and CDR2 SYDVKM. The germline V and J ends were trimmed by 3 bases and 7 bases, with 5 bases remaining between them. This CDR3 has 11 amino acids.